This is a list of T cell receptor beta chains from one sample in a study of T cells after posttransplantation cyclophosphamide. TCRdb's copy holds only in-frame clones and misses some; the assay was immunoSEQ multiplex PCR. The sample comprises tens of thousands of clones, around 84% of which are singletons, and less than 3.5% rests with the top ten. The sample comprised PBMCs. These receptors were taken from a man younger than 40 with a blood cancer, CMV-positive, and with a related stem cell donor. CDR3s include the opening cysteine and the closing phenylalanine or tryptophan. D genes are given only for firm matches. Not all rows give a size; the values are once, few, many and, for expanded clones, a class.

TRBV7-9	NA	NA	TRBJ2-1	CASSPPSGGRAAYNEQFF	TGTGCCAGCAGCCCTCCCTCCGGGGGGCGGGCAGCTTACAATGAGCAGTTCTTC
TRBV5-6	TRBD1	NA	TRBJ2-1	CASSWGTGVYNEQFF	TGTGCCAGCAGCTGGGGGACAGGGGTTTACAATGAGCAGTTCTTC
TRBV7-2	NA	NA	TRBJ2-6	CASSFSTGANVLTF	TGTGCCAGCAGCTTCAGTACTGGGGCCAACGTCCTGACTTTC
TRBV19	TRBD1	once	TRBJ1-2	CASNRGLYGYTF	TGTGCCAGTAACAGGGGGCTCTATGGCTACACCTTC
TRBV11-3	TRBD2	NA	TRBJ2-1	CASRRREDMIGQFF	TGTGCCAGCCGGCGGCGGGAGGACATGATTGGGCAGTTCTTC
TRBV11-2	TRBD2	NA	TRBJ2-7	CASSLDQVSGGKEQYF	TGTGCCAGCAGCTTAGATCAGGTTTCGGGAGGGAAGGAGCAGTACTTC
TRBV6-5	TRBD1	NA	TRBJ2-7	CASSYGTAVSYEQYF	TGTGCCAGCAGTTACGGGACAGCCGTCTCCTACGAGCAGTACTTC
TRBV5-1	TRBD1	NA	TRBJ1-1	CASSLRQGGNTEAFF	TGCGCCAGCAGCTTACGACAGGGGGGGAACACTGAAGCTTTCTTT
TRBV2	NA	NA	TRBJ1-5	CASSRQEMGQPQHF	TGTGCCAGCAGTAGACAGGAGATGGGGCAGCCCCAGCATTTT
TRBV7-2	TRBD1	NA	TRBJ2-7	CASSSSGTGFAEQYF	TGTGCCAGCAGCTCCTCCGGGACAGGGTTTGCCGAGCAGTACTTC
TRBV30	TRBD1	NA	TRBJ2-5	CAWETGFHLGETQYF	TGTGCCTGGGAGACAGGGTTTCATCTGGGGGAGACCCAGTACTTC
TRBV27	TRBD2	NA	TRBJ2-5	CASSPRGGLEGETQYF	TGTGCCAGCAGTCCGCGGGGGGGGCTGGAAGGGGAGACCCAGTACTTC
TRBV2	NA	NA	TRBJ1-5	CASSAIEVNQPQHF	TGTGCCAGCAGTGCTATAGAGGTTAATCAGCCCCAGCATTTT
TRBV4-1	NA	NA	TRBJ1-2	CASSQDRSGSYTF	TGCGCCAGCAGCCAAGATAGATCGGGGAGCTACACCTTC
TRBV4-2	TRBD2	NA	TRBJ2-7	CASSQESNRGGYEQYF	TGTGCCAGCAGCCAAGAAAGTAATCGGGGGGGCTACGAGCAGTACTTC
TRBV15	NA	NA	TRBJ2-7	CATSTDRPTKEQYF	TGTGCCACCAGCACCGACAGACCTACTAAGGAGCAGTACTTC